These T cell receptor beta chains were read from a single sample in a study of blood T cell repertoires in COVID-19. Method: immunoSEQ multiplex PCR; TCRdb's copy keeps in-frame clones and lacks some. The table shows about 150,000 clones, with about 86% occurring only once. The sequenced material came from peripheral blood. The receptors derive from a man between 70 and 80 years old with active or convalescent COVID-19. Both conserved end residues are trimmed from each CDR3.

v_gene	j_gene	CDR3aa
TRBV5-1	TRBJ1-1	ATSPLQGTNTEAF
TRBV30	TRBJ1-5	AWSPFGAADQPQH
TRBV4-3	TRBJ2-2	ASRTGRYTGELF
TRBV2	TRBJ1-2	ASSTGQVNGYT
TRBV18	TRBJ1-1	ASSQTGGTEAF
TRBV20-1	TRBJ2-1	SASVPPGYNEQF
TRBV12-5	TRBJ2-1	ASGPGHLYNEQF
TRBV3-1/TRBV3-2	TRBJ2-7	ASSQGRVYEQY
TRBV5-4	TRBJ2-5	ASSTGLAGVRETQY
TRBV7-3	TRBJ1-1	ASSPRGGGTEAF
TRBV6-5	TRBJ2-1	ASSYGTGYFRDEQF
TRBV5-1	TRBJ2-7	ASSAGQYYEQY
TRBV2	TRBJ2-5	ASSVMRETQY
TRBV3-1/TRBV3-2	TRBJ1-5	ASSQVGAQPQH
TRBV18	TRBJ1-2	ASSPRSGALGGYT
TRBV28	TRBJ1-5	ASSPPEGDNQPQH
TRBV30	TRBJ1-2	AWSVDRVNYGYT
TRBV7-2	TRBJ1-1	ASSLVPVAMNTEAF
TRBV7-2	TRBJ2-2	ASSPPDKTNTGELF
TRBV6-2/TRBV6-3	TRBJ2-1	ASSYSRGAAEQF
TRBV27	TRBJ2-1	ASSLSSGTDYNEQF
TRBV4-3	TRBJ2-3	ASSQDPGDTQY
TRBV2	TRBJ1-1	ASSEAALRQGYLAF
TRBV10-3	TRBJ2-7	AISESGTAKAYEQY
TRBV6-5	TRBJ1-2	ASTPNRGYGYT
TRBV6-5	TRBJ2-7	ASSTDRGSSYEQY
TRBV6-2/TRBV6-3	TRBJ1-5	ASSYPPGNQPQH
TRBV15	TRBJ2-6	ATSRTDRGPGANVLT
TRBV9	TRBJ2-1	ASSGASGLMYNEQF
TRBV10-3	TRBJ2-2	AIGRGGANTGELF
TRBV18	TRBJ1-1	ASSPSGKLAEAF
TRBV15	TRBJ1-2	ATSRDRMPGGMNGYT
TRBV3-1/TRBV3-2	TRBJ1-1	ASSQGGQGAGTEAF
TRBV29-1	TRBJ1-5	SVTQGALSNQPQH
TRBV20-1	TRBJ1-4	SARLNEKLF
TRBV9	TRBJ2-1	ASSVEGSGSPSSYNEQF
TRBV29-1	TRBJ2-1	SVGTSGYNEQF
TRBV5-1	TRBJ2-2	ASSPGQINTGELF
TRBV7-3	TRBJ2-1	ASSSGLAGFDEQF
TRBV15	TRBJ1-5	ATSRDRGFGSNQPQH
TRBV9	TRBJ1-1	ASSVEPAGVGTEAF
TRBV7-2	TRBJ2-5	ASSTVALQETQY
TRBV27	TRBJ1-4	ASSLSGALEKLF
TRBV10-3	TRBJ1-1	AISESAGINTEAF
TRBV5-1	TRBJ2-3	ASSPGTGDTQY
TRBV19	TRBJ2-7	ASTQTGAYEQY
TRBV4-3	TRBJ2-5	ASSLVVPGLAGGETQY
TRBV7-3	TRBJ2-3	ASSPSSGKGTDTQY
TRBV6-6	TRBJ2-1	ASSPDSRNEQF
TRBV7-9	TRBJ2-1	ASSLSGQGLNEQF
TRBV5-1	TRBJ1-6	ASRPGTGESPLH
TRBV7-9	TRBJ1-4	ASSLEAGINEKLF
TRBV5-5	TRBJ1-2	ASTLAVSDSLYGYT
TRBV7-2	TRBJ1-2	ASSLAPGQELYGYT
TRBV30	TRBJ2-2	AWSLGQGATGELF
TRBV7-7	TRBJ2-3	ASSPEWATDTQY
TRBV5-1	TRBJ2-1	ASSVYLAGAYNEQF